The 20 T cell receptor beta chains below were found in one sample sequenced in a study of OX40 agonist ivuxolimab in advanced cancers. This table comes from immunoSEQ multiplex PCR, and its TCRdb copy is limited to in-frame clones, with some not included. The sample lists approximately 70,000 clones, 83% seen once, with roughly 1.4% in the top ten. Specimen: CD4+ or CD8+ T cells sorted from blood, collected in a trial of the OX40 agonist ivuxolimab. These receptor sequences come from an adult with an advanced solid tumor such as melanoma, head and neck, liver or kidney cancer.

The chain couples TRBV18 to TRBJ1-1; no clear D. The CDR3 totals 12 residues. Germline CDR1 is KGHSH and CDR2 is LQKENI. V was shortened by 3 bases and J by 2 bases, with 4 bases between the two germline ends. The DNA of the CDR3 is TGTGCCAGCTCACCTTCCAACACTGAAGCTTTCTTT. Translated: CASSPSNTEAFF.

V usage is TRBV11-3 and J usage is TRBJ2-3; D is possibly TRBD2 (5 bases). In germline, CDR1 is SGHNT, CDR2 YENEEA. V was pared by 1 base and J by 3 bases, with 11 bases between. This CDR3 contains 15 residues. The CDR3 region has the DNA TGTGCCAGCAGCTTAGGTTCACGCGGGACAGATACGCAGTATTTT. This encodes CASSLGSRGTDTQYF.

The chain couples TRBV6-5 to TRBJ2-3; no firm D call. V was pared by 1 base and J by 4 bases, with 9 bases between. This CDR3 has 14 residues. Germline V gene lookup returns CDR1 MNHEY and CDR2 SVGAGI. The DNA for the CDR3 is TGTGCCAGCAGTTACTTGAGTAGTCCAGATACGCAGTATTTT. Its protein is CASSYLSSPDTQYF.

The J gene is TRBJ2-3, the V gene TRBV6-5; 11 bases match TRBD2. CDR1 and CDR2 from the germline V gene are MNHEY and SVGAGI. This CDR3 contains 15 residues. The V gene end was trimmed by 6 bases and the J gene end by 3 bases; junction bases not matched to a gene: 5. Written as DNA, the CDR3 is TGTGCCAGCAGCGACTTAGCGGGGGGGACAGATACGCAGTATTTT. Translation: CASSDLAGGTDTQYF.

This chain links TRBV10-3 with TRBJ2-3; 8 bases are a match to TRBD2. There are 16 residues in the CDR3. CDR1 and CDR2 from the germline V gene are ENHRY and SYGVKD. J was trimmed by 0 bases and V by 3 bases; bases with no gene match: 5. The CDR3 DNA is TGTGCCATCAGTGATCTCGGGGGGGGTAGCACAGATACGCAGTATTTT. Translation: CAISDLGGGSTDTQYF.

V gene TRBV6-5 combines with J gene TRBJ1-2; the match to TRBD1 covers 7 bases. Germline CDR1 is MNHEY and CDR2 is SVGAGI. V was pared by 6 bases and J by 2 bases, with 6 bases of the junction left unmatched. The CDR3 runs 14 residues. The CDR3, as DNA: TGTGCCAGCAGGGGAGGGGGCGCAAACTATGGCTACACCTTC. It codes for CASRGGGANYGYTF.

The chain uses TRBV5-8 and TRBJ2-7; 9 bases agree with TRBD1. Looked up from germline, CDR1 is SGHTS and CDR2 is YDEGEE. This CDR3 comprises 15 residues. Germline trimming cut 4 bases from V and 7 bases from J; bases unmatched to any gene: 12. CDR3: CASSLGQGRMREQYF. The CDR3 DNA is TGTGCCAGCAGCCTCGGACAGGGGCGGATGAGGGAGCAGTACTTC.

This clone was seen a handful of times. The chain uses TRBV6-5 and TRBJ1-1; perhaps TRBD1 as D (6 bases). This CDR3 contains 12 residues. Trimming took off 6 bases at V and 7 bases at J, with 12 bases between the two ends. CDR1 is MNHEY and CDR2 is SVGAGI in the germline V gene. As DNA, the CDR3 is TGTGCCAGCAGCACAGGGTCCAGTGAAGCTTTCTTT. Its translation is CASSTGSSEAFF.

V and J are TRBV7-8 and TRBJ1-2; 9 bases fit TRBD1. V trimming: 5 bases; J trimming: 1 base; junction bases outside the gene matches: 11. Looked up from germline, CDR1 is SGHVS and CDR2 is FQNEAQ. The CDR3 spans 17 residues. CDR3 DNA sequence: TGTGCCAGCAGCCCCGCGGCGGGACAGGGCCTTAACTATGGCTACACCTTC. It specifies CASSPAAGQGLNYGYTF.

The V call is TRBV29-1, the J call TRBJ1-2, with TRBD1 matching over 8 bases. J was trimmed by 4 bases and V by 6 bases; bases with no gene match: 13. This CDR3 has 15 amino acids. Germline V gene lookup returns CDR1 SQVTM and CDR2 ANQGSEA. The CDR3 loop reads CSVGLTGGMSYGYTF. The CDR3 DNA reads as TGCAGCGTAGGACTCACAGGGGGGATGAGCTATGGCTACACCTTC.

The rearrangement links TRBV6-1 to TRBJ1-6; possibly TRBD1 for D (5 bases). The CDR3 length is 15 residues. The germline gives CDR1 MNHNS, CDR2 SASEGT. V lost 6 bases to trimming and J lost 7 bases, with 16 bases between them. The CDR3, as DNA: TGTGCCAGCAGCGACTACAGGTGGCGGAATTCACCCCTCCACTTT. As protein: CASSDYRWRNSPLHF.

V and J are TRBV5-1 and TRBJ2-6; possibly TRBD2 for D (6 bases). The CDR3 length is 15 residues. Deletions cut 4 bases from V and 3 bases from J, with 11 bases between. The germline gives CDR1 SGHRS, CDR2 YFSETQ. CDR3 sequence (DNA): TGCGCCAGCAGCACCGGGGGTGGTGGGGCCAACGTCCTGACTTTC. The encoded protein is CASSTGGGGANVLTF.

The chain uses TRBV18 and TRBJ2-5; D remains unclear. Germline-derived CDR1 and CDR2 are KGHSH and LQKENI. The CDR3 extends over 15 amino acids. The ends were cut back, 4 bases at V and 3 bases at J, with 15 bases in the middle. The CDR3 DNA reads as TGTGCCAGCTCACGACGGAACCTACGTGAAGAGACCCAGTACTTC. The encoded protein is CASSRRNLREETQYF.

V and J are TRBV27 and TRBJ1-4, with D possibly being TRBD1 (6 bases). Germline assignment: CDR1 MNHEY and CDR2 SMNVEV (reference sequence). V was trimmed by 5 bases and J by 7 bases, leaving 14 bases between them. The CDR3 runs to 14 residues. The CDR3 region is CASSRRGSGEKLFF. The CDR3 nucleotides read TGTGCCAGCAGTAGGAGGGGGTCGGGTGAAAAACTGTTTTTT.

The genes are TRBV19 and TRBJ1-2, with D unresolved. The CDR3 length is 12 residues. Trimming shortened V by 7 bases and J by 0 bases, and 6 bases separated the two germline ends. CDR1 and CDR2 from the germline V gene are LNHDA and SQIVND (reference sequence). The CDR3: CASTRTNYGYTF. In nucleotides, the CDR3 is TGTGCCAGTACGAGAACTAACTATGGCTACACCTTC.

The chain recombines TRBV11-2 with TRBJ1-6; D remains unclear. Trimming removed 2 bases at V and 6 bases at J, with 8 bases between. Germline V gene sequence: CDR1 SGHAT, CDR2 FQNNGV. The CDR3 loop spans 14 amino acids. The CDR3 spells CASSLRAVNSPLHF. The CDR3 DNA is TGTGCCAGCAGCTTACGGGCAGTTAATTCACCCCTCCACTTT.

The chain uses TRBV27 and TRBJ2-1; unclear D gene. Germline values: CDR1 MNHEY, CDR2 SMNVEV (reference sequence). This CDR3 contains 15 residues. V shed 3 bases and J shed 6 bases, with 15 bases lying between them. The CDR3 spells CASSFRMSGSNEQFF. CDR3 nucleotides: TGTGCCAGCAGTTTCAGGATGAGTGGTTCCAATGAGCAGTTCTTC.

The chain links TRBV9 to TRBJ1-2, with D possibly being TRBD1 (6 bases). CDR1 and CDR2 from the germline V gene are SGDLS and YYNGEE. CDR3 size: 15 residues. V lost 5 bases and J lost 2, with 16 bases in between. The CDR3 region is CASRGAGRSNYGYTF. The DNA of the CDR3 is TGTGCCAGCAGGGGGGCAGGGCGATCAAACTATGGCTACACCTTC.

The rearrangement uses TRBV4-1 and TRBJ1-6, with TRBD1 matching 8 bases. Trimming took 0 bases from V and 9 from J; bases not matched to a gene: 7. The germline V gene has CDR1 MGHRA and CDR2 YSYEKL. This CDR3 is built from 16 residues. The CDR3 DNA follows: TGCGCCAGCAGCCAAGATCAGGGGGCTTATCGTTCACCCCTCCACTTT. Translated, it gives CASSQDQGAYRSPLHF.

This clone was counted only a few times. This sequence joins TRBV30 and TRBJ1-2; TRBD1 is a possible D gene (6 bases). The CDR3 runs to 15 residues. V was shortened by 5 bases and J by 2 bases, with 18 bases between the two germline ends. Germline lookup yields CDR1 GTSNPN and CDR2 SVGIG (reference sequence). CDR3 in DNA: TGTGCCTGGGTATCATTGGGACATCGAAACTATGGCTACACCTTC. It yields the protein CAWVSLGHRNYGYTF.